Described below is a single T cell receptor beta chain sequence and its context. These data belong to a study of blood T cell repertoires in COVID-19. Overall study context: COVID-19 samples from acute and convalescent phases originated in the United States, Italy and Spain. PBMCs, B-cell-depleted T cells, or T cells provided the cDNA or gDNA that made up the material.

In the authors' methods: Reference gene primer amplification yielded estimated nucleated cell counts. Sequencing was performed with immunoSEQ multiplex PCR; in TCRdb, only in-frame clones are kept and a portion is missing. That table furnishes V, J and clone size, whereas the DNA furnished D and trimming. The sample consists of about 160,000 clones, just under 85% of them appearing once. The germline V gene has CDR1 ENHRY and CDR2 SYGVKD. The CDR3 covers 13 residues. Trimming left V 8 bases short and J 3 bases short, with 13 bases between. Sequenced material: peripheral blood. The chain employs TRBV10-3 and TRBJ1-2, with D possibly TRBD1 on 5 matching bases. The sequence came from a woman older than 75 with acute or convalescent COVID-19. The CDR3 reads CAISDREYYGYTF. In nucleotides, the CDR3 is TGTGCCATCTCCGACAGAGAGTACTATGGCTACACCTTC.